One and the same sample provided the 8 T cell receptor beta chains below, sequenced in a study of cytomegalovirus exposure and HLA in healthy donors. PCR employed 60 Vbeta and 13 Jbeta primers. Measured with immunoSEQ multiplex PCR; TCRdb has only the in-frame clones, and not every one. Of fewer than 200,000 clones listed, around 90% are singletons. The specimen sequenced was PBMCs. The receptors shown here come from a boy younger than 10 in good health and CMV-seronegative.

The genes are TRBV10-1 and TRBJ2-6; 8 bases match TRBD1. With 11 bases clipped from V and 2 bases from J, the junction kept 17 bases outside the gene matches. CDR3 length: 18 amino acids. Germline CDR1 and CDR2: WNHNN and SYGVQD (reference sequence). The CDR3: CARAPRTGKFAGANVLTF. The CDR3 DNA reads as TGCGCCCGCGCACCGAGGACAGGGAAGTTTGCTGGGGCCAACGTCCTGACTTTC.

The chain is built from TRBV30 and TRBJ2-3, with a weak D call TRBD1 (6 bases). This CDR3 comprises 14 residues. The V and J ends lost 7 bases and 0 bases respectively, with 14 bases between them. CDR1 and CDR2 (germline): GTSNPN, SVGIG (reference sequence). The CDR3 sequence is CASSTGLSTDTQYF. CDR3 in DNA: TGTGCCTCATCTACAGGGTTAAGCACAGATACGCAGTATTTT.

The chain recombines TRBV10-3 with TRBJ2-5, with D tentatively TRBD1 (6 bases). The closer fit of TRBJ2-7 to the DNA end suggests the J call may be wrong. Germline V gene lookup returns CDR1 ENHRY and CDR2 SYGVKD. The CDR3 runs to 14 residues. The CDR3 spells CAISESGQSYEQYF. The CDR3 bases are TGTGCCATCAGTGAGAGCGGACAGTCCTACGAGCAGTACTTC.

The J gene is TRBJ2-5, the V gene TRBV30, with 12 bases fitting TRBD2. Germline V gene data show CDR1 as GTSNPN and CDR2 as SVGIG (reference sequence). The CDR3 consists of 14 residues. The trim removed 3 bases at V and 11 bases at J, leaving 10 bases unmatched. The CDR3 is CAWSSSASGREQYF. CDR3 sequence (DNA): TGTGCCTGGAGCTCATCGGCTAGCGGGAGGGAGCAGTACTTC.

The chain recombines TRBV7-8 with TRBJ2-3; D might be TRBD2 (6 bases). This CDR3 is built from 20 residues. The germline V and J ends were trimmed by 2 bases and 4 bases, with 28 bases remaining between them. Looked up from germline, CDR1 is SGHVS and CDR2 is FQNEAQ. The DNA of the CDR3 is TGTGCCAGCAGCTTAAACGACCGCCCGGGACTGGGTCGAATGGCAGATACGCAGTATTTT. Its protein product is CASSLNDRPGLGRMADTQYF.

The chain links TRBV6-1 to TRBJ1-2; 8 nucleotides line up with TRBD1. CDR3 length: 14 residues. The V segment lost 7 bases and the J segment 5 bases; nucleotides outside the gene matches: 9. Germline CDR1 reads MNHNS; CDR2 reads SASEGT. CDR3 amino acids: CASTQGDVFYGYTF. The CDR3 coding sequence is TGTGCCAGCACACAGGGGGACGTCTTTTATGGCTACACCTTC.

This chain links TRBV30 with TRBJ2-7, with a possible D match to TRBD1 (5 bases). V was pared by 2 bases and J by 4 bases, with 12 bases between. The CDR3 consists of 13 residues. The germline V gene has CDR1 GTSNPN and CDR2 SVGIG (reference sequence). CDR3 loop: CAWSYGSGYEQYF. Here the CDR3 DNA reads TGTGCCTGGAGTTACGGGTCAGGGTACGAGCAGTACTTC.

The V and J genes are TRBV5-1 and TRBJ2-5; possibly TRBD2 for D (5 bases). The CDR3 is made up of 17 amino acids. CDR1 and CDR2 from the germline V gene are SGHRS and YFSETQ. V shed 1 base and J shed 4 bases, with 20 bases lying between them. The CDR3 coding sequence is TGCGCCAGCAGCTTGCATGAGGAGGTAGGGTTCCGAGAGACCCAGTACTTC. Amino acids: CASSLHEEVGFRETQYF. Filled out from reference TRBV5-1 and TRBJ2-5, the complete variable domain reads KAGVTQTPRYLIKTRGQQVTLSCSPISGHRSVSWYQQTPGQGLQFLFEYFSETQRNKGNFPGRFSGRQFSNSRSEMNVSTLELGDSALYLCASSLHEEVGFRETQYFGPGTRLLVL.